Below are 24 T cell receptor beta chains sequenced from a single sample in a study of CD8 T cells in Susac syndrome. cDNA came from approximately 0.5 to 1 ug RNA primed by random hexamers. TCRdb re-called the immunoSEQ multiplex PCR reads with MiXCR, one entry per CDR3 protein. The table lists approximately 100,000 distinct CDR3 sequences, around 94% of them singletons. Sequences were obtained from CD8+ T cells from PBMCs. These receptors originate from a human donor with Susac syndrome.

The V gene is TRBV9, the J gene TRBJ2-7, with D uncertain. The germline gives CDR1 SGDLS, CDR2 YYNGEE. Deletions cut 2 bases from V and 0 bases from J, with 9 bases between. The CDR3 contains 14 residues. The CDR3 is CASSVSRYSYEQYF. Written as DNA, the CDR3 is TGTGCCAGCAGCGTCTCAAGGTACTCCTACGAGCAGTACTTC.

V is TRBV4-1 and J is TRBJ2-7; D might be TRBD1 or TRBD2, each matching 5 bases. The CDR3 spans 13 residues. Germline V gene lookup returns CDR1 MGHRA and CDR2 YSYEKL. Trimming cost V 0 bases and J 3 bases, with 6 bases left between them. CDR3 in DNA: TGCGCCAGCAGCCAAGATGGGGGCTACGAGCAGTACTTC. It translates to CASSQDGGYEQYF.

The V gene is TRBV13, the J gene TRBJ2-5; D may be TRBD2 (6 bases). Germline-derived CDR1 and CDR2 are PRHDT and FYEKMQ (reference sequence). This CDR3 is 15 amino acids long. The V and J ends lost 5 bases and 5 bases respectively, with 18 bases between them. CDR3 amino acids: CASSNSARGGETQYF. In nucleotides, the CDR3 is TGTGCCAGCAGCAACTCCGCGCGGGGCGGGGAGACCCAGTACTTC.

This chain joins TRBV29-1 and TRBJ2-3; D is perhaps TRBD1 (7 bases). In germline, CDR1 is SQVTM, CDR2 ANQGSEA. V was trimmed by 2 bases and J by 1 base, leaving 19 bases between them. This CDR3 comprises 17 residues. The DNA of the CDR3 is TGCAGCGTTGAAAGGTTTCAGGGGGAGGACGGCACAGATACGCAGTATTTT. Encoded protein: CSVERFQGEDGTDTQYF.

The chain has TRBV7-9 and TRBJ2-3, with no clear D. The CDR3 extends over 13 amino acids. V was shortened by 1 base and J by 9 bases, with 11 bases between the two germline ends. Germline V CDR1 and CDR2: SEHNR, FQNEAQ (reference sequence). As DNA, the CDR3 is TGTGCCAGCAGCTTAGGGGAAATCGGCACGCAGTATTTT. Translation: CASSLGEIGTQYF. The full variable domain, rest sourced from reference TRBV7-9 and TRBJ2-3, is DTGVSQNPRHKITKRGQNVTFRCDPISEHNRLYWYRQTLGQGPEFLTYFQNEAQLEKSRLLSDRFSAERPKGSFSTLEIQRTEQGDSAMYLCASSLGEIGTQYFGPGTRLTVL.

The rearrangement links TRBV20-1 to TRBJ2-2; D is uncertain. The germline V gene encodes CDR1 DFQATT and CDR2 SNEGSKA (reference sequence). Trimming removed 5 bases from V and 1 base from J, with 11 bases in between. This CDR3 region has 14 residues. The CDR3 nucleotides read TGCAGTGCTCAGGTCGGCAAGAACACCGGGGAGCTGTTTTTT. Its protein is CSAQVGKNTGELFF.

The chain combines TRBV20-1 with TRBJ2-1; possibly TRBD2 for D (5 bases). CDR1 DFQATT and CDR2 SNEGSKA come from the germline V gene (reference sequence). The germline V and J ends were trimmed by 0 bases and 0 bases, with 9 bases remaining between them. This CDR3 region has 15 residues. CDR3 sequence reads: CSAREDSSSYNEQFF. The CDR3 DNA is TGCAGTGCTAGAGAGGACTCAAGCTCCTACAATGAGCAGTTCTTC.

The chain has TRBV7-2 and TRBJ2-7, with D possibly TRBD1 on 6 matching bases. Trimming cost V 0 bases and J 3 bases, with 6 bases left between them. CDR3 length: 13 residues. Germline loops: CDR1 SGHTA, CDR2 FQGNSA. DNA of the CDR3: TGTGCCAGCAGCTTAGCGGACAGCTACGAGCAGTACTTC. Its translation: CASSLADSYEQYF.

This clonotype was found once. This sequence joins TRBV20-1 and TRBJ1-2, with D unclear. Germline CDR1 and CDR2: DFQATT and SNEGSKA (reference sequence). The CDR3 is 10 amino acids. V was pared by 3 bases and J by 8 bases, with 7 bases between. The DNA for the CDR3 is TGCAGTGCTAGGGAAGGAGGCTACACCTTC. Translating gives CSAREGGYTF.

The chain recombines TRBV12-3 or TRBV12-4 with TRBJ1-2, with 7 bases lining up with TRBD1. The CDR3 length is 14 residues. V lost 6 bases and J lost 6; bases outside the gene matches: 10. The DNA of the CDR3 is TGTGCCAGCAGCCTATTGACAGGGTTCCATGGCTACACCTTC. This translates into CASSLLTGFHGYTF.

The genes are TRBV5-1 and TRBJ1-1; the D gene is possibly TRBD1 (5 bases). Per germline, CDR1 SGHRS and CDR2 YFSETQ. V was cut by 3 bases and J by 4 bases, with 7 bases left in between. The CDR3 extends over 12 amino acids. The DNA for the CDR3 is TGCGCCAGCAGCTGGGGGTCCACTGAAGCTTTCTTT. Its translation is CASSWGSTEAFF.

This sequence joins TRBV4-3 and TRBJ2-1, with D possibly being TRBD1 (6 bases). The V gene's germline CDR1 is LGHNA and CDR2 YSLEER. The V end was cut by 0 bases, the J end by 4 bases, with 13 bases between. The CDR3 spans 16 residues. CDR3 in DNA: TGCGCCAGCAGCCAAGACGGACGGGACAATTACAATGAGCAGTTCTTC. Encoded protein: CASSQDGRDNYNEQFF.

The genes are TRBV12-3 or TRBV12-4 and TRBJ1-6; D is uncertain. This CDR3 has 16 residues. Trimming shortened V by 8 bases and J by 9 bases, and 23 bases separated the two germline ends. CDR3 region: CASPSERHHRGSPLHF. The CDR3 DNA sequence: TGTGCCAGCCCTTCCGAGAGACACCATCGCGGTTCACCCCTCCACTTT.

The chain is built from TRBV27 and TRBJ1-1, with D uncertain. The CDR3 length is 15 residues. Trimming removed 3 bases from V and 3 bases from J, with 14 bases in between. Germline assignment: CDR1 MNHEY and CDR2 SMNVEV (reference sequence). The CDR3 DNA sequence: TGTGCCAGCAGTTTGTCGGTCACTGCGGACACTGAAGCTTTCTTT. Its protein is CASSLSVTADTEAFF.

The chain is built from TRBV12-3 or TRBV12-4 and TRBJ2-6; D unresolved. V shed 6 bases and J shed 0 bases, with 3 bases lying between them. The CDR3 has 13 residues. DNA for the CDR3: TGTGCCAGCAGATACTCTGGGGCCAACGTCCTGACTTTC. Its translation: CASRYSGANVLTF.

The chain is built from TRBV7-3 and TRBJ2-5; tentatively, D is TRBD2 (6 bases). The CDR3 totals 14 residues. Germline V lookup: CDR1 SGHTA, CDR2 FQGTGA. V gave up 1 base and J gave up 5 bases, with 11 bases separating them. The CDR3 DNA reads TGTGCCAGCAGCTTAAGCGGGGTGGGGGAGACCCAGTACTTC. It translates to CASSLSGVGETQYF.

The rearrangement joins TRBV20-1 to TRBJ2-1; D unclear. Germline V gene data show CDR1 as DFQATT and CDR2 as SNEGSKA (reference sequence). The CDR3 is 17 amino acids. With 1 base removed from V and 0 bases from J, the gap between germline ends came to 16 bases. In nucleotides, the CDR3 is TGCAGTGCTAGAGCCCCCCTCGACGGATACTCCTACAATGAGCAGTTCTTC. It is translated as CSARAPLDGYSYNEQFF.

The J gene is TRBJ2-5, the V gene TRBV6-4, with D unresolved. The V and J ends lost 7 bases and 7 bases respectively, with 7 bases between them. CDR3 length equals 10 residues. In germline, CDR1 is MRHNA, CDR2 SNTAGT. The CDR3 DNA sequence: TGTGCCAGCACGGGTATGACCCAGTACTTC. Translating gives CASTGMTQYF.

The genes are TRBV20-1 and TRBJ2-7; 8 positions match TRBD2. Germline values: CDR1 DFQATT, CDR2 SNEGSKA (reference sequence). V dropped 6 bases and J dropped 0; count of bases not matched to a gene: 4. The CDR3 sequence is 13 residues long. CDR3 in amino acids: CSAAGTSSYEQYF. The DNA for the CDR3 is TGCAGTGCGGCCGGGACTAGCTCCTACGAGCAGTACTTC.

CDR3 sequence (DNA): TGTGCCAGCAGCCCGTTGACAGGGGGAGGGAACACTGAAGCTTTCTTT. Translated, it gives CASSPLTGGGNTEAFF. The V gene is TRBV4-2, the J gene TRBJ1-1; TRBD1 agrees at 9 bases. The CDR3 loop spans 16 amino acids. With V trimmed by 4 bases and J by 1 base, 7 bases remained unmatched. Germline V lookup: CDR1 LGHNA, CDR2 YNFKEQ.

V gene TRBV13 combines with J gene TRBJ2-3; 9 bases match TRBD1. From germline, CDR1 is PRHDT and CDR2 FYEKMQ (reference sequence). Germline trimming cut 4 bases from V and 4 bases from J; bases unmatched to any gene: 15. The CDR3 is 18 residues long. Here the CDR3 DNA reads TGTGCCAGCAGCTCCCGGGACAGGGACACCCGGACGGCAGATACGCAGTATTTT. Its protein is CASSSRDRDTRTADTQYF.

The chain carries TRBV12-5 and TRBJ1-1, with TRBD1 identical over 7 bases. This CDR3 has 13 residues. Trimming cost V 6 bases and J 3 bases; bases outside gene matches: 4. CDR1 is LGHNT, CDR2 FRNRAP, per germline. CDR3 nucleotide sequence: TGTGCTAGTGGGTGGACAGGCGACACTGAAGCTTTCTTT. This encodes CASGWTGDTEAFF.

This chain uses TRBV12-3 or TRBV12-4 with TRBJ2-1, with a possible D match to TRBD2 (5 bases). V lost 7 bases and J lost 0, with 19 bases in between. The CDR3 contains 17 residues. CDR3 in amino acids: CASTPRSPGSSYNEQFF. The CDR3 coding sequence is TGTGCCAGCACCCCCCGGAGCCCGGGAAGCTCCTACAATGAGCAGTTCTTC.

The count of this clonotype is one. The rearrangement joins TRBV3-1 to TRBJ2-7; 12 bases match TRBD1. This CDR3 has 17 amino acids. CDR1 and CDR2 from the germline V gene are LGHDT and YNNKEL (reference sequence). The trim removed 0 bases at V and 7 bases at J, leaving 10 bases unmatched. Here the CDR3 DNA reads TGTGCCAGCAGCCAAGAGGTTGCGGGACAGGGGGCAGGTGAGCAGTACTTC. Its translation: CASSQEVAGQGAGEQYF.